This TCR beta chain was documented in a study of T cells in Graves' hyperthyroidism and ophthalmopathy. The CDR3 runs 16 residues. The ends were cut back, 1 base at V and 1 base at J, with 13 bases in the middle. The germline CDR1 and CDR2 sequences are MGHRA and YSYEKL. The investigators amplified TCR beta CDR3 regions from RNA transcripts. HTBI primers were employed in a first-round RT-PCR of the TCR CDR3. TCRdb redid the calling of the multiplex PCR reads with MiXCR, one entry per CDR3 protein. This sample has about 95,000 distinct CDR3 sequences, with around 40% found just once. This clonotype was detected ten times or more.

This TCR was sampled from a woman in her 30s with Graves' hyperthyroidism. The rearrangement links TRBV4-1 to TRBJ2-5; maybe TRBD2 (6 bases). What was sequenced was peripheral blood or thyroid tissue (not recorded which). Written as DNA, the CDR3 is TGCGCCAGCAGCCAAGGTAGCGGACTCCTCCAAGAGACCCAGTACTTC. Translated, it gives CASSQGSGLLQETQYF.